One sample yielded the 8 T cell receptor beta chains listed below, sequenced in a study of CD4+ T cells in melanoma. Sequenced by immunoSEQ multiplex PCR; TCRdb stores in-frame clones only, minus some. The repertoire holds about 5,700 clones, 55% to 75% seen once, with about 24% in the top ten. The sample consisted of cells from a culture (not recorded whether cultured in vitro). These TCRs come from a human donor with melanoma.

This clone was seen a handful of times. CDR3: CASSFERGETQYF. CDR3 DNA sequence: TGTGCCAGCAGCTTTGAAAGGGGGGAGACCCAGTACTTC. The chain carries TRBV13 and TRBJ2-5, with D possibly being TRBD1 (6 bases). The CDR3 is 13 residues long. V was cut by 3 bases and J by 5 bases, with 10 bases left in between. Germline V gives CDR1 PRHDT, CDR2 FYEKMQ (reference sequence).

Here the CDR3 DNA reads TGTGCCAGCAGCTTAGAATCAAGGGGGAACACTGAAGCTTTCTTT. Its translation is CASSLESRGNTEAFF. The V call is TRBV7-9, the J call TRBJ1-1; the D gene is possibly TRBD1 (5 bases). This CDR3 is 15 amino acids long. Trimming cost V 1 base and J 1 base, with 10 bases left between them. CDR1 is SEHNR and CDR2 is FQNEAQ in the germline V gene (reference sequence).

In this sample, this clone turned up a few times. Different DNA sequences within this sample yield the same CDR3. This chain joins TRBV7-2 and TRBJ2-2; no definite D call. This CDR3 comprises 12 residues. Trimming took off 1 base at V and 5 bases at J, with 2 bases between the two ends. Germline V CDR1 and CDR2: SGHTA, FQGNSA. CDR3 DNA sequence: TGTGCCAGCAGCTTAGAAACCGGGGAGCTGTTTTTT. It encodes CASSLETGELFF.

The chain combines TRBV7-2 with TRBJ1-2; no clear D. Germline CDR1 is SGHTA and CDR2 is FQGNSA. V was trimmed by 1 base and J by 1 base, leaving 13 bases between them. The CDR3 has 16 residues. The CDR3 DNA is TGTGCCAGCAGCTTAGATGGTGGCGCCAGTAACTATGGCTACACCTTC. This translates into CASSLDGGASNYGYTF. Full variable domain (rest looked up from reference TRBV7-2 and TRBJ1-2): GAGVSQSPSNKVTEKGKDVELRCDPISGHTALYWYRQSLGQGLEFLIYFQGNSAPDKSGLPSDRFSAERTGGSVSTLTIQRTQQEDSAVYLCASSLDGGASNYGYTFGSGTRLTVV.

The V and J genes are TRBV6-5 and TRBJ1-5, with D possibly being TRBD1 (6 bases). CDR3 length equals 15 residues. Germline lookup yields CDR1 MNHEY and CDR2 SVGAGI. The V gene lost 6 bases and the J gene lost 0 bases, with 12 bases spanning the gap. CDR3: CASSLGTFSNQPQHF. In DNA, the CDR3 is TGTGCCAGCAGCCTTGGGACATTTAGCAATCAGCCCCAGCATTTT.

This sequence joins TRBV5-1 and TRBJ1-1, with D possibly matching TRBD1 (5 bases). CDR1 is SGHRS and CDR2 is YFSETQ in the germline V gene. The length of the CDR3 is 11 residues. V lost 6 bases and J lost 3, with 6 bases in between. The CDR3 DNA reads as TGCGCCAGCATGACAGACACTGAAGCTTTCTTT. Translating it yields CASMTDTEAFF.

The chain links TRBV2 to TRBJ2-1, with D hard to call. The V gene's germline CDR1 is SNHLY and CDR2 FYNNEI. The ends were cut back, 6 bases at V and 8 bases at J, with 8 bases in the middle. The CDR3 has 11 amino acids. DNA for the CDR3: TGTGCCAGCAGCCCATTATATGAGCAGTTCTTC. Its translation is CASSPLYEQFF. The full variable domain, completed using reference TRBV2 and TRBJ2-1, is EPEVTQTPSHQVTQMGQEVILRCVPISNHLYFYWYRQILGQKVEFLVSFYNNEISEKSEIFDDQFSVERPDGSNFTLKIRSTKLEDSAMYFCASSPLYEQFFGPGTRLTVL.

This sequence joins TRBV2 and TRBJ1-1, with a possible D match to TRBD1 (5 bases). The CDR3 extends over 15 amino acids. V lost 4 bases, J lost 4 bases, and 16 bases lay in between. CDR1 is SNHLY and CDR2 is FYNNEI in the germline V gene. CDR3 region: CASSVGPGFVTEAFF. CDR3 bases: TGTGCCAGCAGTGTGGGGCCAGGGTTTGTCACTGAAGCTTTCTTT.